This T cell receptor beta chain derives from a study of OX40 agonist ivuxolimab in advanced cancers. Study details: Patients treated during dose escalation were battling hepatocellular carcinoma, melanoma, renal cell or head and neck cancer. Study-level points and caveats: Compared with CD4+, CD8+ T cells on average had more expanded clones.

As to this clone: Antigen: not known.

Enrollment shut out patients with autoimmune disease history or systemic immunosuppression. This CDR3 has 14 residues. Germline assignment: CDR1 SGHRS and CDR2 YFSETQ. V was cut by 0 bases and J by 0 bases, with 6 bases left in between. The data were produced by immunoSEQ multiplex PCR, yet TCRdb's version contains in-frame clones alone and is incomplete. Of about 110,000 clones listed, roughly nine tenths were seen once; the top ten hold 0.27%. This TCR was recovered from an adult with an advanced solid tumor such as melanoma, head and neck, liver or kidney cancer. Specimen: CD4+ or CD8+ T cells sorted from blood, collected in a trial of the OX40 agonist ivuxolimab. The gene calls are TRBV5-1 and TRBJ1-1; D is ambiguous. This CDR3 is CASSLEVLNTEAFF. The DNA for the CDR3 is TGCGCCAGCAGCTTGGAGGTGTTGAACACTGAAGCTTTCTTT. Supplemented by reference TRBV5-1 and TRBJ1-1, the full variable domain reads KAGVTQTPRYLIKTRGQQVTLSCSPISGHRSVSWYQQTPGQGLQFLFEYFSETQRNKGNFPGRFSGRQFSNSRSEMNVSTLELGDSALYLCASSLEVLNTEAFFGQGTRLTVV.